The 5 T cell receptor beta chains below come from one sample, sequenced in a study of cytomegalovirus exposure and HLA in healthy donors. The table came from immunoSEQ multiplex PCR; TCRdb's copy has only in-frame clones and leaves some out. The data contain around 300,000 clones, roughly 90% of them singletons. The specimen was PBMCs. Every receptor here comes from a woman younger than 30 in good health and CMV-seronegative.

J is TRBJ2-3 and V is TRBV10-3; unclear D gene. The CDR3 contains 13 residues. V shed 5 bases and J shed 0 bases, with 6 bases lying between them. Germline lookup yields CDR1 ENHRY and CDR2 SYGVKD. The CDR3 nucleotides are TGTGCCATCAGTTCCACTAGCACAGATACGCAGTATTTT. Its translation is CAISSTSTDTQYF.

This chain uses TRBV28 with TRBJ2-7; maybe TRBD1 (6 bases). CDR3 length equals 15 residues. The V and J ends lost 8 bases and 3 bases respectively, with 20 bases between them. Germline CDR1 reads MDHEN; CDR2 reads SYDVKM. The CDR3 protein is CASALSRQDHYEQYF. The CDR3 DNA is TGTGCCAGCGCGCTCTCCCGACAGGATCACTACGAGCAGTACTTC.

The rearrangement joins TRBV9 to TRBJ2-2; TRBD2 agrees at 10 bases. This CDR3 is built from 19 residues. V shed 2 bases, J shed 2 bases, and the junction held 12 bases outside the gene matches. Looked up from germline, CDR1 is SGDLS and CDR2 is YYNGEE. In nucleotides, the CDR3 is TGTGCCAGCAGCGTTAACAAAGCCGGGACTAGCGTAAACACCGGGGAGCTGTTTTTT. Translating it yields CASSVNKAGTSVNTGELFF. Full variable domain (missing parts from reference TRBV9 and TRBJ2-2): DSGVTQTPKHLITATGQRVTLRCSPRSGDLSVYWYQQSLDQGLQFLIQYYNGEERAKGNILERFSAQQFPDLHSELNLSSLELGDSALYFCASSVNKAGTSVNTGELFFGEGSRLTVL.

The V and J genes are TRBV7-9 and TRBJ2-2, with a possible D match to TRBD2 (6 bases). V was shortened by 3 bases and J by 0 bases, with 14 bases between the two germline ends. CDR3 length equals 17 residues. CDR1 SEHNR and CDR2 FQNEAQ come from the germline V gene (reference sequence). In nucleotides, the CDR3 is TGTGCCAGCAGCTTTTTTTCGGGAGCGACGAACACCGGGGAGCTGTTTTTT. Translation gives CASSFFSGATNTGELFF.

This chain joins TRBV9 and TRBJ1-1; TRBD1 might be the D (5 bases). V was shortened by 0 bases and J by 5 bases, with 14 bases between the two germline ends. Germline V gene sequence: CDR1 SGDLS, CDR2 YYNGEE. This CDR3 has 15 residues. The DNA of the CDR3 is TGTGCCAGCAGCGTAGTGGTTCAGGGTGGAACTGAAGCTTTCTTT. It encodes CASSVVVQGGTEAFF. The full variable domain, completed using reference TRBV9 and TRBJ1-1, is DSGVTQTPKHLITATGQRVTLRCSPRSGDLSVYWYQQSLDQGLQFLIQYYNGEERAKGNILERFSAQQFPDLHSELNLSSLELGDSALYFCASSVVVQGGTEAFFGQGTRLTVV.